A selection of T cell receptor beta chains follows, all from one sample in a study of shared clonotypes between healthy human individuals. TCRdb's table, derived via immunoSEQ multiplex PCR, lists solely in-frame clones and lacks some. The table records approximately 100,000 clones, roughly 70% of them present only once. The sequenced material came from memory CD8+ T cells sorted from blood. These receptors were obtained from a woman in her twenties or thirties in good health. CDR3s include the opening cysteine and the closing phenylalanine or tryptophan. A D gene is named only where the DNA matches it firmly. Some rows mark clone size as missing; the rest say once, few, many or name a class of expanded clone.

V	size	D	J	CDR3	DNA
TRBV28	once	.	TRBJ2-7	CASWGWYGGRSEQYF	TGTGCCAGCTGGGGCTGGTATGGGGGGCGTTCCGAGCAGTACTTC
TRBV11-2	.	.	TRBJ2-5	CASSPAGGGGKRAQYF	TGTGCCAGCAGCCCCGCCGGGGGAGGTGGCAAGCGGGCCCAGTACTTC
TRBV10-3	.	.	TRBJ2-2	CAISAVVSGELFF	TGTGCCATCTCAGCGGTGGTTTCTGGGGAGCTGTTTTTT
TRBV13	.	TRBD1	TRBJ2-3	CASSWGQGNTDTQYF	TGTGCCAGCAGCTGGGGACAGGGGAACACAGATACGCAGTATTTT
TRBV5-6	.	.	TRBJ2-3	CASSLRGRERISTDTQYF	TGTGCCAGCAGCCTTAGGGGGCGGGAGCGTATCAGCACAGATACGCAGTATTTT
TRBV6-6	.	TRBD1	TRBJ1-3	CASSYSGQGVGNTIYF	TGTGCCAGCAGTTACTCGGGACAGGGAGTAGGAAACACCATATATTTT
TRBV27	many	.	TRBJ2-2	CASSLYTGELFF	TGTGCCAGCAGTTTATACACCGGGGAGCTGTTTTTT
TRBV5-1	few	TRBD1	TRBJ1-4	CASSETGEKLFF	TGCGCCAGCAGCGAGACAGGGGAAAAACTGTTTTTT
TRBV13	.	TRBD1	TRBJ2-7	CASSEATGGHYEQYF	TGTGCCAGCAGTGAAGCGACAGGGGGACACTACGAGCAGTACTTC
TRBV5-6	.	TRBD1	TRBJ2-7	CASSNRTGITYEQYF	TGTGCCAGCAGTAACCGGACAGGGATCACCTACGAGCAGTACTTC
TRBV7-7	.	.	TRBJ2-5	CASSIRLVGETQYF	TGTGCCAGCAGCATCCGACTAGTTGGAGAGACCCAGTACTTC